A single sample is the source of the 14 T cell receptor beta chains below, sequenced in a study of shared clonotypes between healthy human individuals. Naive CD8 isolation took CD45RO-negative cells positively selected for CCR7 and excluded terminally differentiated effector memory CD45RA+ cells. TCRdb keeps only in-frame clones here, not all; method: immunoSEQ multiplex PCR. In the table there are some 580,000 clones, roughly 98% of which are singletons. The sequenced sample consisted of naive CD8+ T cells sorted from blood. The receptors were sampled from a man under 40 in good health.

The chain joins TRBV20-1 to TRBJ2-3; the D is unclear. There are 11 residues in the CDR3. Trimming pared 1 base from V and 6 bases from J, leaving 5 bases between. Germline lookup yields CDR1 DFQATT and CDR2 SNEGSKA (reference sequence). The CDR3 nucleotides read TGCAGTGCTAGAGTAGACGATACGCAGTATTTT. Amino acid sequence: CSARVDDTQYF.

The chain joins TRBV21-1 to TRBJ2-7. TRBV21-1 is a documented pseudogene. This CDR3 comprises 17 residues. The CDR3 loop reads CASSTLGRDDSFYEQYF. CDR3 sequence (DNA): TGTGCCAGCAGCACCTTAGGTCGGGACGATAGCTTCTACGAGCAGTACTTC.

This chain joins TRBV19 and TRBJ1-2; 7 bases line up with TRBD1. The CDR3 extends over 15 amino acids. Looked up from germline, CDR1 is LNHDA and CDR2 is SQIVND (reference sequence). V lost 1 base and J lost 6; bases outside the gene matches: 8. The CDR3 region has the DNA TGTGCCAGTAGTATAGCCCCGGGGACAGATAATGGCTACACCTTC. Translation: CASSIAPGTDNGYTF.

The CDR3 protein is CASRLAGGGEQFF. Here the CDR3 DNA reads TGTGCCAGCAGACTAGCGGGAGGGGGTGAGCAGTTCTTC. The gene calls are TRBV27 and TRBJ2-1; TRBD2 aligns across 13 bases. The CDR3 covers 13 residues. V dropped 6 bases and J dropped 9; count of bases not matched to a gene: 2. The V gene's germline CDR1 is MNHEY and CDR2 SMNVEV (reference sequence).

This clone was observed once. The rearrangement links TRBV7-2 to TRBJ1-2; D might be TRBD1 (6 bases). The CDR3 has 13 residues. Per germline, CDR1 SGHTA and CDR2 FQGNSA. Trimming pared 5 bases from V and 4 bases from J, leaving 11 bases between. CDR3 in amino acids: CASSHGTLYGYTF. CDR3 in DNA: TGTGCCAGCAGCCACGGGACACTCTATGGCTACACCTTC.

V is TRBV5-6 and J is TRBJ2-7; possibly TRBD1 for D (6 bases). This CDR3 region has 14 residues. Looked up from germline, CDR1 is SGHDT and CDR2 is YYEEEE. Trimming removed 4 bases from V and 3 bases from J, with 14 bases in between. This chain's CDR3 is CASSRQVDDYEQYF. CDR3 DNA sequence: TGTGCCAGCAGCAGACAGGTGGATGACTACGAGCAGTACTTC.

The DNA of the CDR3 is TGTGCCAGCAGCGTAGCCGGAGCAGGGAGGGATGAGCAGTTCTTC. It specifies CASSVAGAGRDEQFF. The chain links TRBV9 to TRBJ2-1; TRBD2 agrees at 7 bases. Germline lookup yields CDR1 SGDLS and CDR2 YYNGEE. There are 15 residues in the CDR3. Losses at the gene ends were 0 bases for V and 8 bases for J; bases not matched to a gene: 8.

The V call is TRBV7-6, the J call TRBJ2-7; TRBD2 matches 9 bases. V lost 0 bases and J lost 2; bases outside the gene matches: 2. Germline CDR1 and CDR2: SGHVS and FNYEAQ. CDR3 length: 15 residues. The CDR3 DNA reads TGTGCCAGCAGCTTAGCTGCGGGAGGGCCCTACGAGCAGTACTTC. Translation: CASSLAAGGPYEQYF.

The chain combines TRBV7-9 with TRBJ2-2, with D possibly TRBD1 on 5 matching bases. This CDR3 region has 17 residues. Germline V lookup: CDR1 SEHNR, CDR2 FQNEAQ (reference sequence). Trimming removed 5 bases from V and 1 base from J, with 17 bases in between. Here the CDR3 reads CASSPFRGHLNTGELFF. The CDR3 DNA is TGTGCCAGCAGCCCTTTCCGTGGACACCTGAACACCGGGGAGCTGTTTTTT.

The V gene is TRBV9, the J gene TRBJ1-1; D remains unclear. The germline V and J ends were trimmed by 4 bases and 5 bases, with 9 bases remaining between them. CDR3 size: 12 residues. The germline V gene encodes CDR1 SGDLS and CDR2 YYNGEE. The CDR3 DNA reads TGTGCCAGCAGCCCCTTGGGGACTGAAGCTTTCTTT. This encodes CASSPLGTEAFF.

The chain is built from TRBV7-3 and TRBJ1-2; unclear D gene. Germline V gene data show CDR1 as SGHTA and CDR2 as FQGTGA. The CDR3 has 15 residues. Trimming removed 0 bases from V and 8 bases from J, with 16 bases in between. The CDR3 coding sequence is TGTGCCAGCAGCTTAACAGGAGTCGGCGATGGCGGCTACACCTTC. Amino acids: CASSLTGVGDGGYTF.

This rearrangement joins TRBV7-3 to TRBJ1-1; 9 bases fit TRBD1. After removal of 4 bases from V and 3 bases from J, the junction contained 3 bases not matched to a gene. The CDR3 is 14 residues long. Germline CDR1 reads SGHTA; CDR2 reads FQGTGA. For the CDR3, the DNA is TGTGCCAGCAGCTCGGGACAGGGAGACACTGAAGCTTTCTTT. This translates into CASSSGQGDTEAFF.

Of note for this clone: Sequence at one end of the junction differs from germline and may be a read error. V is TRBV7-7 and J is TRBJ2-7; 10 bases map to TRBD1. Germline V gene sequence: CDR1 SSHAT, CDR2 FNYEAQ (reference sequence). CDR3 size: 14 residues. CDR3 amino acids: CASSTGTGVNEQYF. CDR3 nucleotide sequence: TGTGCTAGCAGCACCGGGACAGGGGTTAACGAGCAGTACTTC.

About this clone: Other DNA sequences from this sample encode an identical CDR3 as well. This chain links TRBV29-1 with TRBJ2-7; D might be TRBD1 (6 bases). This CDR3 has 11 residues. Trimming removed 4 bases at V and 3 bases at J, with 7 bases between. Germline V gene lookup returns CDR1 SQVTM and CDR2 ANQGSEA. The CDR3 spells CSVARGYEQYF. The CDR3 DNA reads as TGCAGCGTTGCCAGGGGCTACGAGCAGTACTTC.